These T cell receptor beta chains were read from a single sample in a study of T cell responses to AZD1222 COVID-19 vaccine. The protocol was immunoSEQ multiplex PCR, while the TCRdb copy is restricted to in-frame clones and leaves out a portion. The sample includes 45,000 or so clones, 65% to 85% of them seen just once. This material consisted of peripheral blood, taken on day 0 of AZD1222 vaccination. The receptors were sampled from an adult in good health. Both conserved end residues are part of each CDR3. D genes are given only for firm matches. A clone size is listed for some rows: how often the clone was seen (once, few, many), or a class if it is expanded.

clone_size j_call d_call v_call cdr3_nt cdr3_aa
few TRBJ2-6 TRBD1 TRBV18 TGTGCCAGCTCACTAGGGACAGGGACCGGGGCCAACGTCCTGACTTTC CASSLGTGTGANVLTF
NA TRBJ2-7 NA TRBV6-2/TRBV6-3 TGTGCCAGCAGTTACGCCCTGGTAGGGTCCTACGAGCAGTACTTC CASSYALVGSYEQYF
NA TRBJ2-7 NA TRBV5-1 TGCGCCAGCAGCGCCTCCGGAAGTGGCTCCTACGAGCAGTACTTC CASSASGSGSYEQYF
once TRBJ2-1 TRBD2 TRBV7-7 TGTGCTAGCAGCTCCCTAGCGGGAGACAGTGAGCAGTTCTTC CASSSLAGDSEQFF
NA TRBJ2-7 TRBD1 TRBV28 TGTGCCAGCAGTTTCCTGGACAGGGGTGGCGAGCAGTACTTC CASSFLDRGGEQYF
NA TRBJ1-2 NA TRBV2 TGTGCCAGCAGGTTACAGGGCCTACTCGGCTACACCTTC CASRLQGLLGYTF
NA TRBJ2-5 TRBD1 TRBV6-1 TGTGCCAGCAGTGAAGCACCCACAGGGGGGGAGACCCAGTACTTC CASSEAPTGGETQYF
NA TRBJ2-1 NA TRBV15 TGTGCCACCAGCAGAGGGCAGGAAGACAATGAGCAGTTCTTC CATSRGQEDNEQFF
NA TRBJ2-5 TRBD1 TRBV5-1 TGCGCCAGCAGCTTCCCAGGACAGGGAGGAGAGACCCAGTACTTC CASSFPGQGGETQYF
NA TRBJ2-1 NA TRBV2 TGTGCCAGCAGGGAAAGAGGGACGTACAATGAGCAGTTCTTC CASRERGTYNEQFF
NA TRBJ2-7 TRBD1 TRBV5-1 TGCGCCAGCAGCTTCACAGGGGAGATCTACGAGCAGTACTTC CASSFTGEIYEQYF
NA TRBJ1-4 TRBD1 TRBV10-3 TGTGCCATCAGCTCAGGGGGCCTTAATGAAAAACTGTTTTTT CAISSGGLNEKLFF
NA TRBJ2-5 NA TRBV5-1 TGCGCCAGCAGCTCCGGGTTCGACAGGATCAAAAAACAAGAGACCCAGTACTTC CASSSGFDRIKKQETQYF
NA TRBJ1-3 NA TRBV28 TGTGCCAGCAGGGGACCGGGAGACTCAAACACCATATATTTT CASRGPGDSNTIYF
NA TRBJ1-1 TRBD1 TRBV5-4 TGTGCCAGCAGCTTTGTGGGATGGGGAACGCAGGGGGCGCGCACTGAAGCTTTCTTT CASSFVGWGTQGARTEAFF
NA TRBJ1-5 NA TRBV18 TGTGCCAGCTCATCCCAAGGGGGCAATCAGCCCCAGCATTTT CASSSQGGNQPQHF